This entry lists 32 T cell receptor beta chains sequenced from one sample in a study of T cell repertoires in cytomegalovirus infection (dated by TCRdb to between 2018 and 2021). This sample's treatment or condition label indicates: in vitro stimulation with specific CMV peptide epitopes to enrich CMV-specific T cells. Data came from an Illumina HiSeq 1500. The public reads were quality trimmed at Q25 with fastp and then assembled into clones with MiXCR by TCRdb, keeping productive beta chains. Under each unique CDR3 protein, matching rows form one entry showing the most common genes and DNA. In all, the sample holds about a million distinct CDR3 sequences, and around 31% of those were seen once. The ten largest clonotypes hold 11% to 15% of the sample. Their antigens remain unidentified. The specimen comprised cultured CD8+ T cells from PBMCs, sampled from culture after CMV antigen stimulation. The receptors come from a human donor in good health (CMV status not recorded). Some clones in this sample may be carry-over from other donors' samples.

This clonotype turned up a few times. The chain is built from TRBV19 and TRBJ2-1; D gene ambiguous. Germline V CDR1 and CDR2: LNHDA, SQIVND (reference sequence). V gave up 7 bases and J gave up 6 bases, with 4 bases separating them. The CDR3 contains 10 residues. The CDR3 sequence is CASMGNEQFF. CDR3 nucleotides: TGTGCCAGTATGGGCAATGAGCAGTTCTTC. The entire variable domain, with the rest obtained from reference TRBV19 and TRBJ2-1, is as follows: DGGITQSPKYLFRKEGQNVTLSCEQNLNHDAMYWYRQDPGQGLRLIYYSQIVNDFQKGDIAEGYSVSREKKESFPLTVTSAQKNPTAFYLCASMGNEQFFGPGTRLTVL.

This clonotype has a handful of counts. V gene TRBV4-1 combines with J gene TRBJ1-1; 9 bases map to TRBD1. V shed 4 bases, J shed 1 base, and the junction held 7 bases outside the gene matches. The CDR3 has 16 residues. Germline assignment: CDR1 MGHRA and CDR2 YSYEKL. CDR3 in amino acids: CASSLPAGQGNTEAFF. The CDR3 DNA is TGCGCCAGCAGCCTCCCCGCGGGACAGGGGAACACTGAAGCTTTCTTT.

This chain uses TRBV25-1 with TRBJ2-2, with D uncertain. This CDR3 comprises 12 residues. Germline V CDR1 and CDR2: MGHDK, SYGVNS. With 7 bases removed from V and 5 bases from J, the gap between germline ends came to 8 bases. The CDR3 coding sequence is TGTGCCAGCAAAGAAAAGACCGGGGAGCTGTTTTTT. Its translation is CASKEKTGELFF.

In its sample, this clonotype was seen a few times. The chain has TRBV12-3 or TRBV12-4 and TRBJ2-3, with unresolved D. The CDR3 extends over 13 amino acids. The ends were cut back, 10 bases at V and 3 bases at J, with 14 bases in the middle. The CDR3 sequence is CATSSHSTDTQYF. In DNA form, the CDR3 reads TGTGCCACCTCTAGTCATAGTACAGATACGCAGTATTTT.

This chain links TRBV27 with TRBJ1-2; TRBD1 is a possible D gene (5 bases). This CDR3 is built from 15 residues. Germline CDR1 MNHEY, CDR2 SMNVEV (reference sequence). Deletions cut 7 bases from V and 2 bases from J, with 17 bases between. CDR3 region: CASTLGRGRNYGYTF. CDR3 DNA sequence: TGTGCCAGCACCTTGGGTCGGGGCAGAAACTATGGCTACACCTTC.

DNA for the CDR3: TGTGCCAGTATCTCTGGAAACACCATATATTTT. This encodes CASISGNTIYF. The chain has TRBV27 and TRBJ1-3; D is unresolved. CDR1 is MNHEY, CDR2 SMNVEV, per germline (reference sequence). The CDR3 length is 11 residues. Trimming stripped 9 bases from V and 0 bases from J, with 3 bases between.

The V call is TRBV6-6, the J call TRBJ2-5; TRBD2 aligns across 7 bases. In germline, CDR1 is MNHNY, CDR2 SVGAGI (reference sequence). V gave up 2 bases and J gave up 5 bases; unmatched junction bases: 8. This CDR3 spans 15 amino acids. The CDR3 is CASSYTNGGYETQYF. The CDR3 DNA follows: TGTGCCAGCAGTTACACCAACGGGGGGTACGAGACCCAGTACTTC.

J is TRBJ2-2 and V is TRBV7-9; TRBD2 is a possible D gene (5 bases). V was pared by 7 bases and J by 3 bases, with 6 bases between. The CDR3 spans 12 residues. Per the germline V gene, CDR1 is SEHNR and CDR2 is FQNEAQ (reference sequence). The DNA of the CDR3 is TGTGCCAGCAAGAGGGACACCGGGGAGCTGTTTTTT. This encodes CASKRDTGELFF.

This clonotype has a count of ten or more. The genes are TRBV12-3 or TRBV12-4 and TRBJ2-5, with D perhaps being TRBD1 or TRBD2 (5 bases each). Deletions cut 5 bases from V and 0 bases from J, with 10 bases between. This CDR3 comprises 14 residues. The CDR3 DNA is TGTGCCAGCAGTCCAGGGACGTACCAAGAGACCCAGTACTTC. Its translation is CASSPGTYQETQYF.

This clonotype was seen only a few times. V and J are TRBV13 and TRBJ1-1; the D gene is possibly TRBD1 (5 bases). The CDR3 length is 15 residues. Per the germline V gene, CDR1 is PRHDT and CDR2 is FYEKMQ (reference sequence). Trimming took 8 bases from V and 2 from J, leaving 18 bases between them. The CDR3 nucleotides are TGTGCCAGCGGGACTCCAGGGTTCGAAAACACTGAAGCTTTCTTT. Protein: CASGTPGFENTEAFF.

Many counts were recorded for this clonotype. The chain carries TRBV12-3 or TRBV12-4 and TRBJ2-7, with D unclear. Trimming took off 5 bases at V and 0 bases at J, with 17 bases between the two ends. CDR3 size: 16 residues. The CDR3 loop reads CASSPEVLSSSYEQYF. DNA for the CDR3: TGTGCCAGCAGTCCGGAAGTCCTGTCGAGCTCCTACGAGCAGTACTTC.

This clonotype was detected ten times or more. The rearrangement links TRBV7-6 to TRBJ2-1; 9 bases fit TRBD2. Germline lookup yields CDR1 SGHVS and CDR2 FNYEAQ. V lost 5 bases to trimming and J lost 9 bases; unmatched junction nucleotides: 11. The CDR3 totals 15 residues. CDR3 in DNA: TGTGCCAGCAGCCCCGGTATAGCGGGGGTTCCTGAGCAGTTCTTC. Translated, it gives CASSPGIAGVPEQFF.

CDR3 DNA: TGTGCCAGCAGCTTGGTGGGACAGAATAATTCACCCCTCCACTTT. Translated, it gives CASSLVGQNNSPLHF. V gene TRBV5-5 combines with J gene TRBJ1-6; 7 bases are shared with TRBD1. V lost 0 bases, J lost 5 bases, and 2 bases stayed unmatched. Germline CDR1 is SGHKS and CDR2 is YYEKEE (reference sequence). This CDR3 comprises 15 residues.

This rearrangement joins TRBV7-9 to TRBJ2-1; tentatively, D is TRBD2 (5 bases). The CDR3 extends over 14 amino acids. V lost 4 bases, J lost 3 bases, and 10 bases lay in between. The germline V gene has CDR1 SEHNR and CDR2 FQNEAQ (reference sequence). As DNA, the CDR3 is TGTGCCAGCAGCTACCACCGGGACTACAATGAGCAGTTCTTC. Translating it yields CASSYHRDYNEQFF.

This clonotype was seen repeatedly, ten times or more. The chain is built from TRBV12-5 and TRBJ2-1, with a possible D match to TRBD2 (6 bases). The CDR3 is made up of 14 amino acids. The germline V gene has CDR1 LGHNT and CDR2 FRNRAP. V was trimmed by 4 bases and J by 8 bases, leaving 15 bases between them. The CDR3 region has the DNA TGTGCTAGTGGTTCCGGAGGGGTCAGGTATGAGCAGTTCTTC. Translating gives CASGSGGVRYEQFF.

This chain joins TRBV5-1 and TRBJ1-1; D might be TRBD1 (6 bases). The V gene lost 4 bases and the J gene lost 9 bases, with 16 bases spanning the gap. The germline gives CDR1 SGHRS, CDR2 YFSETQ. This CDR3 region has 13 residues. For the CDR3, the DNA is TGCGCCAGCAGCACCGGGACACTCTTCCAAGCTTTCTTT. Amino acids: CASSTGTLFQAFF.

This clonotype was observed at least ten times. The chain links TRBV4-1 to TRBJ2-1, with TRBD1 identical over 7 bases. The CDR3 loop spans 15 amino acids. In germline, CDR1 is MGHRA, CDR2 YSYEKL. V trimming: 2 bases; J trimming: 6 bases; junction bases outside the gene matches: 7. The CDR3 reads CASSQTTGSLNEQFF. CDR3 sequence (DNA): TGCGCCAGCAGCCAAACGACAGGGTCACTCAATGAGCAGTTCTTC.

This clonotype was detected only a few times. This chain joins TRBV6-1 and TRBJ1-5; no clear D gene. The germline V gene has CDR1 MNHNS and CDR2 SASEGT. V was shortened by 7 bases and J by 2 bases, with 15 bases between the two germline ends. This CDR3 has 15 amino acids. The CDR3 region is CASTSPWLGNQPQHF. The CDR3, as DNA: TGTGCCAGCACCTCCCCGTGGCTCGGCAATCAGCCCCAGCATTTT.

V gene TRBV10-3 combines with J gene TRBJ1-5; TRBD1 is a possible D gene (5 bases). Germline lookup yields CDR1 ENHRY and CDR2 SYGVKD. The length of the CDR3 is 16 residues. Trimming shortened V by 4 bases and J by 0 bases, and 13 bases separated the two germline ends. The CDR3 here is CAISGPDTYSNQPQHF. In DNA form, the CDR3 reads TGTGCCATCAGTGGACCGGACACCTATAGCAATCAGCCCCAGCATTTT.

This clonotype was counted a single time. The DNA of the CDR3 is TGTGCCAGCAGTTTATCGTACTACCGGGACGATTCACCCCTCCACTTT. It codes for CASSLSYYRDDSPLHF. The chain carries TRBV27 and TRBJ1-6; possibly TRBD1 for D (5 bases). The germline V gene has CDR1 MNHEY and CDR2 SMNVEV (reference sequence). The CDR3 is made up of 16 amino acids. The germline V and J ends were trimmed by 0 bases and 8 bases, with 14 bases remaining between them.

The CDR3, as DNA: TGTGCCACCCAAAGGAGCGGGGGGGCCCGGGAGCTGTTTTTT. Amino acids: CATQRSGGARELFF. The chain carries TRBV19 and TRBJ2-2; TRBD2 agrees at 10 bases. The junction had 11 bases not matched to a gene; V was cut back by 10 bases and J by 9 bases. There are 14 residues in the CDR3. Germline V gene lookup returns CDR1 LNHDA and CDR2 SQIVND (reference sequence).

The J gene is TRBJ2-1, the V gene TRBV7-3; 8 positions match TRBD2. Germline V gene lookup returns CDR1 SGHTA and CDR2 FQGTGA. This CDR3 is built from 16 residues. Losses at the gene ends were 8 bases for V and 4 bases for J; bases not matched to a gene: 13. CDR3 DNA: TGTGCCAGCGGTCACGGCGGGGGGCCACCTTACAATGAGCAGTTCTTC. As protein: CASGHGGGPPYNEQFF.

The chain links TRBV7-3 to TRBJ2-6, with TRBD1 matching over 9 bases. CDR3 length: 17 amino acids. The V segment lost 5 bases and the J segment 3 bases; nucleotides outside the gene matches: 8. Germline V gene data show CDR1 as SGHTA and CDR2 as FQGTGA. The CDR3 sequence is CASSLGQGHFGANVLTF. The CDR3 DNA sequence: TGTGCCAGCAGCCTGGGACAGGGACACTTTGGGGCCAACGTCCTGACTTTC.

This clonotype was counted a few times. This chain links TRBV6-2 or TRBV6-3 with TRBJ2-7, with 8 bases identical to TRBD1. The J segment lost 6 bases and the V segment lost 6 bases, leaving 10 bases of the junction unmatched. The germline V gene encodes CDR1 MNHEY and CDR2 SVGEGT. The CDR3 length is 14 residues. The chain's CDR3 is CASSPGGSAGEQYV. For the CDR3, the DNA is TGTGCCAGCAGCCCAGGGGGCTCGGCGGGCGAGCAGTACGTC.

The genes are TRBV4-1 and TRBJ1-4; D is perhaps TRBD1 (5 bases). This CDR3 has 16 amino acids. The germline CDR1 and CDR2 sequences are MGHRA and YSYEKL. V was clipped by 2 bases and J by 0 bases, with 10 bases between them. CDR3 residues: CASSQRGGPTNEKLFF. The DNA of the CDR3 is TGCGCCAGCAGCCAAAGGGGAGGGCCAACTAATGAAAAACTGTTTTTT.

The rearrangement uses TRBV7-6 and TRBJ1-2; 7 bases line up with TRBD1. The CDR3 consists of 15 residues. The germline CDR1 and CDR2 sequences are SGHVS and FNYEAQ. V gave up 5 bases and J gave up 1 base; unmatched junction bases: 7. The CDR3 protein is CASSLVGQLNYGYTF. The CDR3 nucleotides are TGTGCCAGCAGCCTGGTGGGACAGCTTAACTATGGCTACACCTTC.

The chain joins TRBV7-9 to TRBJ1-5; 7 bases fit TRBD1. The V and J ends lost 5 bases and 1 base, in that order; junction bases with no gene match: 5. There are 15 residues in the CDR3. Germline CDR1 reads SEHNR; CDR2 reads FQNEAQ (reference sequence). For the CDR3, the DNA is TGTGCCAGCAGCGGGACAGAGGACAGCAATCAGCCCCAGCATTTT. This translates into CASSGTEDSNQPQHF.

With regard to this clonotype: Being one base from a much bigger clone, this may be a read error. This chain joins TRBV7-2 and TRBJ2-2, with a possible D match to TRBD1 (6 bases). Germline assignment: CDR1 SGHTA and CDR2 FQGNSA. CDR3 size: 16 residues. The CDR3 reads CASSLGPGAITEELFF. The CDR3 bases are TGTGCCAGCAGCTTAGGTCCAGGGGCTATCACCGAGGAGCTGTTTTTT. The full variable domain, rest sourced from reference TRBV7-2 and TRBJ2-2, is GAGVSQSPSNKVTEKGKDVELRCDPISGHTALYWYRQSLGQGLEFLIYFQGNSAPDKSGLPSDRFSAERTGGSVSTLTIQRTQQEDSAVYLCASSLGPGAITEELFFGEGSRLTVL.

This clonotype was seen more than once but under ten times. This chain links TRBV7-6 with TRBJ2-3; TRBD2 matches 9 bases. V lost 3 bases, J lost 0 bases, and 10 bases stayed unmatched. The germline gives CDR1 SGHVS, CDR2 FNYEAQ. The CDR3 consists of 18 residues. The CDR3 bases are TGTGCCAGCAGCTTCCGGCGCGGGGGGGGCTCTAGCACAGATACGCAGTATTTT. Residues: CASSFRRGGGSSTDTQYF.

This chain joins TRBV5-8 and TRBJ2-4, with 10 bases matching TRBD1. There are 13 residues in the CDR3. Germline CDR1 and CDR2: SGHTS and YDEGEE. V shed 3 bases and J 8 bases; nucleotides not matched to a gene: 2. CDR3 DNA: TGTGCCAGCAGCTGGGACAGGGGCGACATTCAGTACTTC. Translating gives CASSWDRGDIQYF.

For the CDR3, the DNA is TGTGCCAGCAGCTTAGATTACTCGGATACGCAGTATTTT. It is translated as CASSLDYSDTQYF. This chain links TRBV7-9 with TRBJ2-3; no reliable D call. V lost 1 base and J 6 bases, leaving 8 bases between the germline ends. From germline, CDR1 is SEHNR and CDR2 FQNEAQ (reference sequence). The CDR3 contains 13 residues.

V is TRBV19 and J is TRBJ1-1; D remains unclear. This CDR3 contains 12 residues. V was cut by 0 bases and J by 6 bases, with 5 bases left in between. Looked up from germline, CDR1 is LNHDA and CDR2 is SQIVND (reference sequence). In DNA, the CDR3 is TGTGCCAGTAGTATAGATGGCGCTGAAGCTTTCTTT. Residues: CASSIDGAEAFF.